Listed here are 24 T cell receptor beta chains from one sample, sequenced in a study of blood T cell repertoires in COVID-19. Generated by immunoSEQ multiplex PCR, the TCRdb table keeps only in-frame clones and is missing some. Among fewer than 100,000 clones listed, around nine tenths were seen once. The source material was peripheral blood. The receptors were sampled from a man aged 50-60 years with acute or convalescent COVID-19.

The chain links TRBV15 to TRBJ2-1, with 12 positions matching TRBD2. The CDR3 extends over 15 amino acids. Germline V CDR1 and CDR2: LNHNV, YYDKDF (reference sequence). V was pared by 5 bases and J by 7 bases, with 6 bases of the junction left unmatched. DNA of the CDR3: TGTGCCACCAGCGAGACTAGCGGGAGAGAAAATGAGCAGTTCTTC. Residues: CATSETSGRENEQFF.

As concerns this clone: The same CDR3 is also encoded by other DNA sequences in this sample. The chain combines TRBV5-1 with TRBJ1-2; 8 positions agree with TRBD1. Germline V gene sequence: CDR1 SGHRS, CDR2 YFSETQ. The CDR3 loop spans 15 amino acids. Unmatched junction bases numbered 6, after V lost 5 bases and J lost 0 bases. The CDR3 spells CASSYGQGANYGYTF. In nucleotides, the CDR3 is TGCGCCAGCAGTTACGGACAGGGAGCTAACTATGGCTACACCTTC.

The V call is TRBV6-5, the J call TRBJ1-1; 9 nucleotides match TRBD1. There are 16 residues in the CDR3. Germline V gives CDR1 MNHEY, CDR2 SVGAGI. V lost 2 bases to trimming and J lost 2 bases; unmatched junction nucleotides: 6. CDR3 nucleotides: TGTGCCAGCAGTTACCTAGGGGGACAGGGAAACACTGAAGCTTTCTTT. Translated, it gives CASSYLGGQGNTEAFF.

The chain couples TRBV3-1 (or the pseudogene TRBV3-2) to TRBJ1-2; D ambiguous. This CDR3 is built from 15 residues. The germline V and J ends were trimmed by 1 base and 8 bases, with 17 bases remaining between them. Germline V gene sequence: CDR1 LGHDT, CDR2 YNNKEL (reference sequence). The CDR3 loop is CASSQASTPLYGYTF. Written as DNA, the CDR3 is TGTGCCAGCAGCCAAGCTTCGACTCCCCTTTACGGCTACACCTTC.

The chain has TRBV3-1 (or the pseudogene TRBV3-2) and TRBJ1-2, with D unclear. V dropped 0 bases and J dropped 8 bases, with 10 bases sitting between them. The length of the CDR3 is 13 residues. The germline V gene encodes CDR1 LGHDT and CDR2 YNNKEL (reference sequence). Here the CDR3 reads CASSQDYAVGYTF. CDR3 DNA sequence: TGTGCCAGCAGCCAAGATTACGCGGTCGGCTACACCTTC.

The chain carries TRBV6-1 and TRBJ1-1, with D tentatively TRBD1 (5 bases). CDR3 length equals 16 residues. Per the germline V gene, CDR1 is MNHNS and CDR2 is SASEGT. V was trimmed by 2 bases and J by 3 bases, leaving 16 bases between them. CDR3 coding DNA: TGTGCCAGCAGTGAAAAGTCCTGGGGCGGGGACACTGAAGCTTTCTTT. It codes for CASSEKSWGGDTEAFF.

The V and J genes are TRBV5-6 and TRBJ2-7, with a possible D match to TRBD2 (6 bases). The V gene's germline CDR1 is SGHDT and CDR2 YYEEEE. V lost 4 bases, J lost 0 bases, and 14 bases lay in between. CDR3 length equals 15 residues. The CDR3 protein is CASSPGLAPSYEQYF. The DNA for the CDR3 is TGTGCCAGCAGCCCGGGGCTAGCGCCCTCCTACGAGCAGTACTTC.

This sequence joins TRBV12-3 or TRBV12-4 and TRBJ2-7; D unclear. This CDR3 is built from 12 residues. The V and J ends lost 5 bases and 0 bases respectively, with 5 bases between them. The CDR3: CASSPSSYEQYF. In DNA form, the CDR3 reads TGTGCCAGCAGTCCATCCTCCTACGAGCAGTACTTC.

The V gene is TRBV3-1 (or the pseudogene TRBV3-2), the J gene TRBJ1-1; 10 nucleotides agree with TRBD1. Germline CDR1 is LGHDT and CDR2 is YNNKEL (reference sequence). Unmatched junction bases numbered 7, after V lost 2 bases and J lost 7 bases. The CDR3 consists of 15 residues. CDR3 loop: CASSQRTGGTIEAFF. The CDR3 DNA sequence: TGTGCCAGCAGCCAACGGACAGGGGGAACCATTGAAGCTTTCTTT.

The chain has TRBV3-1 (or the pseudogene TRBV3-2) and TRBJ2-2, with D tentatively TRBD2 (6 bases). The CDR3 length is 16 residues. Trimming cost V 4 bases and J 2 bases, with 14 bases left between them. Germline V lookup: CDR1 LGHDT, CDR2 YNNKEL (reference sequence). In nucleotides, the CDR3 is TGTGCCAGCAGCCCTAACGGACTACAAAACACCGGGGAGCTGTTTTTT. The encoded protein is CASSPNGLQNTGELFF.

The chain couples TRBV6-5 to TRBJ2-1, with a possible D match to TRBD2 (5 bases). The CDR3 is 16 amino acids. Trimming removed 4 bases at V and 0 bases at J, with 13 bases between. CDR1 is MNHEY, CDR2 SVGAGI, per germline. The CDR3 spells CASSLEGSLSYNEQFF. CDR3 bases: TGTGCCAGCAGTTTAGAGGGCTCGCTCTCCTACAATGAGCAGTTCTTC.

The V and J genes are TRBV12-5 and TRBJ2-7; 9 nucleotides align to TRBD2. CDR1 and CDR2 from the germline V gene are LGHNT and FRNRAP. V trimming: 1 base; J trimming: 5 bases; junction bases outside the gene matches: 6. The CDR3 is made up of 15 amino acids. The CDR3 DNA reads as TGTGCTAGTGGTTTGGGACTTAGCGGGAGCGACGAGCAGTACTTC. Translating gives CASGLGLSGSDEQYF. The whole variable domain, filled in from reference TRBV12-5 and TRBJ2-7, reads DARVTQTPRHKVTEMGQEVTMRCQPILGHNTVFWYRQTMMQGLELLAYFRNRAPLDDSGMPKDRFSAEMPDATLATLKIQPSEPRDSAVYFCASGLGLSGSDEQYFGPGTRLTVT.

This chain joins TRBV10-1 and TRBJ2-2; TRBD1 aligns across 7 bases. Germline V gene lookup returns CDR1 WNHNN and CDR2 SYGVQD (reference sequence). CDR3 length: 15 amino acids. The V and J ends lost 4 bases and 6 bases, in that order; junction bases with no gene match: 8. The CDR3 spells CASSGYRGSAGELFF. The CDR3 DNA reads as TGCGCCAGCAGTGGATACAGGGGCTCGGCCGGGGAGCTGTTTTTT.

The CDR3 here is CASTPGLGTNEQFF. CDR3 nucleotide sequence: TGCGCCAGCACCCCGGGACTAGGTACGAATGAGCAGTTCTTC. The genes are TRBV5-1 and TRBJ2-1; 8 bases agree with TRBD2. Germline V gives CDR1 SGHRS, CDR2 YFSETQ. V trimming: 6 bases; J trimming: 7 bases; junction bases outside the gene matches: 9. The length of the CDR3 is 14 residues.

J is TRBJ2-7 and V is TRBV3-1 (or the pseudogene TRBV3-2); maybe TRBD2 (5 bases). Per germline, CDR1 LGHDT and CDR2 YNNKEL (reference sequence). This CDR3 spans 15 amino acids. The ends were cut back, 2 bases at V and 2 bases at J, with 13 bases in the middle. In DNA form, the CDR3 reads TGTGCCAGCAGCCAACGGACTTACACGCCCTACGAGCAGTACTTC. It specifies CASSQRTYTPYEQYF.

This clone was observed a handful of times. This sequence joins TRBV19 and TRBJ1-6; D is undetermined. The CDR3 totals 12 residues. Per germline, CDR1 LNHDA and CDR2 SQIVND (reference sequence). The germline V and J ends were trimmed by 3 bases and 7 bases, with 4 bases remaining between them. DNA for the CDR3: TGTGCCAGTAGTATGCGGAATTCACCCCTCCACTTT. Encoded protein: CASSMRNSPLHF. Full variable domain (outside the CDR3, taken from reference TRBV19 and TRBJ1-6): DGGITQSPKYLFRKEGQNVTLSCEQNLNHDAMYWYRQDPGQGLRLIYYSQIVNDFQKGDIAEGYSVSREKKESFPLTVTSAQKNPTAFYLCASSMRNSPLHFGNGTRLTVT.

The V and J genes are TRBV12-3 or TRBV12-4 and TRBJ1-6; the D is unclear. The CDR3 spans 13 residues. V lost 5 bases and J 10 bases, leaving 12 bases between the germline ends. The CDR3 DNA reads TGTGCCAGCAGTCGAGGGCCCGGGTCACCCCTCCACTTT. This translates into CASSRGPGSPLHF.

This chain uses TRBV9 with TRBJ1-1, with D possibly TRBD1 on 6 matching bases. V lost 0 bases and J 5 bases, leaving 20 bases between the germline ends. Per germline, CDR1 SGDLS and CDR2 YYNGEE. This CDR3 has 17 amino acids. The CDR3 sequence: CASSVGGGAQSGTEAFF. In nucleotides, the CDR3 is TGTGCCAGCAGCGTAGGTGGGGGGGCGCAATCCGGGACTGAAGCTTTCTTT.

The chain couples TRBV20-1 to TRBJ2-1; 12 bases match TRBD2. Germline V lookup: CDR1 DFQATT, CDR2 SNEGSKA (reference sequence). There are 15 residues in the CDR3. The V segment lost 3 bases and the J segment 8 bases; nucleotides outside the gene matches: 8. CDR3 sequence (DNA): TGCAGTGCTAGTGGGCCTAGCGGGAGGGGGGATGAGCAGTTCTTC. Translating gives CSASGPSGRGDEQFF.

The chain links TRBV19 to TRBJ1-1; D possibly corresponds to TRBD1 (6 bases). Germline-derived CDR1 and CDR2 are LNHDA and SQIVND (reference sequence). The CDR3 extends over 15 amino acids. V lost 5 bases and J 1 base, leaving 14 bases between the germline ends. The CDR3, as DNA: TGTGCCAGTAGTTCACTGCAGACAGGGAACACTGAAGCTTTCTTT. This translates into CASSSLQTGNTEAFF. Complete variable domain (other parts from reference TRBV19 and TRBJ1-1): DGGITQSPKYLFRKEGQNVTLSCEQNLNHDAMYWYRQDPGQGLRLIYYSQIVNDFQKGDIAEGYSVSREKKESFPLTVTSAQKNPTAFYLCASSSLQTGNTEAFFGQGTRLTVV.

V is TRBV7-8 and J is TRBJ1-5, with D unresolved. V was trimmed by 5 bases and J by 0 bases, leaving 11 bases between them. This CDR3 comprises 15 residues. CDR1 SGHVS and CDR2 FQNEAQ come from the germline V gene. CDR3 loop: CASSPTRYSNQPQHF. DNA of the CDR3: TGTGCCAGCAGCCCGACACGGTATAGCAATCAGCCCCAGCATTTT.

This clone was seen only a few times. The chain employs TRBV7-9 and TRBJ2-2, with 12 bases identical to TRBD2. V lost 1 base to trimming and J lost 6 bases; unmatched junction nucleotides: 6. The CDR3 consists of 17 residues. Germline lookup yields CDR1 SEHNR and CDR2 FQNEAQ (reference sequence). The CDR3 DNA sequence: TGTGCCAGCAGCTTAGGGACTAGCGGGACGTTCGCCGGGGAGCTGTTTTTT. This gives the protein CASSLGTSGTFAGELFF.

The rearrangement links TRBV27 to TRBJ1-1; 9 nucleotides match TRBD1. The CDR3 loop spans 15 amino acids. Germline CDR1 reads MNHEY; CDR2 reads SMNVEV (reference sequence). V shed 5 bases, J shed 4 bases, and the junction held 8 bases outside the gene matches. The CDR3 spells CASSDTGGFGTEAFF. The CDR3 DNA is TGTGCCAGCAGTGACACAGGGGGCTTTGGCACTGAAGCTTTCTTT.

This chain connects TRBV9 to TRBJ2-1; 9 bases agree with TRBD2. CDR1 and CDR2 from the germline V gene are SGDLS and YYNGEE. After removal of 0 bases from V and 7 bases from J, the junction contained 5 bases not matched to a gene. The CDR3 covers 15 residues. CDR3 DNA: TGTGCCAGCAGCGTAGTCGGTAGCGGGAGTAATGAGCAGTTCTTC. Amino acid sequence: CASSVVGSGSNEQFF. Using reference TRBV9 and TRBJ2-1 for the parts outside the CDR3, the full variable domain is DSGVTQTPKHLITATGQRVTLRCSPRSGDLSVYWYQQSLDQGLQFLIQYYNGEERAKGNILERFSAQQFPDLHSELNLSSLELGDSALYFCASSVVGSGSNEQFFGPGTRLTVL.